This T cell receptor (beta chain) was sequenced for a study of shared clonotypes between healthy human individuals. Over several immunoSEQ plates, each subset's genomic DNA was distributed in even portions. Sequencing was performed with immunoSEQ multiplex PCR; in TCRdb, only in-frame clones are kept and a portion is missing. The data contain 2,500,000 or so clones, 93% of them seen just once; the ten biggest clones take up 0.35% to 0.45%. General study findings and limits: Richness estimates generally favored naive over memory subsets.

Comments on this clone: Its antigen remains unidentified.

Deletions cut 7 bases from V and 4 bases from J, with 16 bases between. Germline lookup yields CDR1 LNHDA and CDR2 SQIVND (reference sequence). The CDR3 runs to 15 residues. The genes are TRBV19 and TRBJ1-4; D is unresolved. The TCR sequence derives from a man aged 18 to 29 in good health. Some clones in this sample may be carry-over from other donors' samples. Specimen: naive CD4+ T cells from PBMCs. Subset given: CD45RA+ positively selected. The CDR3 loop is CASNPQPAFNEKLFF. The CDR3 DNA is TGTGCCAGTAATCCTCAGCCCGCCTTTAATGAAAAACTGTTTTTT.